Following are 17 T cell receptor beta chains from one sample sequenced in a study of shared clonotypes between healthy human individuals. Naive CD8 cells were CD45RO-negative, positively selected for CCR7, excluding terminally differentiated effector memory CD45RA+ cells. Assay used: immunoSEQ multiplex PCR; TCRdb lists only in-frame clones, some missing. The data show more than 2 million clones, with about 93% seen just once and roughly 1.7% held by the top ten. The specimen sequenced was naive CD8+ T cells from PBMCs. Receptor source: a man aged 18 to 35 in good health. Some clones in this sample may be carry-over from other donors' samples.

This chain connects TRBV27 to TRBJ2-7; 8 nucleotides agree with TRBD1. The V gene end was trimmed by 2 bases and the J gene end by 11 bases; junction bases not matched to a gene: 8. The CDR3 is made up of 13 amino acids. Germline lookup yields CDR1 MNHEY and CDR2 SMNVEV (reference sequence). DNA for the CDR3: TGTGCCAGCAGTTTAATCACGGACAGGGAAAAGTACTTC. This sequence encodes CASSLITDREKYF.

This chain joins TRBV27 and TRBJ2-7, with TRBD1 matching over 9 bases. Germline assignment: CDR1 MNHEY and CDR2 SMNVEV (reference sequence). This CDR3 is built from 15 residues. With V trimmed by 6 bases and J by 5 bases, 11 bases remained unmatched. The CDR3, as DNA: TGTGCCAGCAGCCTACGGGACAGGGTAGTCCACGAGCAGTACTTC. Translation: CASSLRDRVVHEQYF.

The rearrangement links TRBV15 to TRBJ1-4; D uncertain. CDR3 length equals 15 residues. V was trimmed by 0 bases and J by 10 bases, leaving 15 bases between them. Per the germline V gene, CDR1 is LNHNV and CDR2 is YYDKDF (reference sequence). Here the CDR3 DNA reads TGTGCCACCAGCAGAGATCTTAGCCCTGGTGGAAAACTGTTTTTT. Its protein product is CATSRDLSPGGKLFF.

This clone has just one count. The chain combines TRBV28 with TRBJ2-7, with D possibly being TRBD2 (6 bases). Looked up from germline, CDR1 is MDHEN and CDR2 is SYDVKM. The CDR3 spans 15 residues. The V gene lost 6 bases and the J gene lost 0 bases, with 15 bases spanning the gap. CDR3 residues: CASRFSGWSSYEQYF. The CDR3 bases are TGTGCCAGCAGATTTAGCGGCTGGAGCTCCTACGAGCAGTACTTC.

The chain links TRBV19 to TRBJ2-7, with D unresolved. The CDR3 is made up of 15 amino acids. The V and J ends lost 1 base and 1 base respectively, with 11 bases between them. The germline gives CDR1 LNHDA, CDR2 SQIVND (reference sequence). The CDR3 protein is CASSIVYTPSYEQYF. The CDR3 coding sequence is TGTGCCAGTAGTATAGTATATACGCCGTCCTACGAGCAGTACTTC.

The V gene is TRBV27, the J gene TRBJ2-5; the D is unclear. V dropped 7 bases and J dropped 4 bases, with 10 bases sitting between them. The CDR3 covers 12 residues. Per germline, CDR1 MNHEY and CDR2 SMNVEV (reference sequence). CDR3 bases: TGTGCCAGCATAGGGCCCCGAGAGACCCAGTACTTC. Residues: CASIGPRETQYF.

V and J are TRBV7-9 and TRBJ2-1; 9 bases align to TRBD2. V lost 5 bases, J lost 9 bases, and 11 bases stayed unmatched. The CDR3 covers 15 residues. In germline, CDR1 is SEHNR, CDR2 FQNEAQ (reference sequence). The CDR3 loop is CASSPLGLAQVEQFF. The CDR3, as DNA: TGTGCCAGCAGCCCGCTGGGACTAGCCCAAGTTGAGCAGTTCTTC.

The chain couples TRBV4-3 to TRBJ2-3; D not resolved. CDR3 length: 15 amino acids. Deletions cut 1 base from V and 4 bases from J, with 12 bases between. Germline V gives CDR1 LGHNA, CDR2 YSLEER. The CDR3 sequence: CASSQGLPVADTQYF. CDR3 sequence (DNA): TGCGCCAGCAGCCAAGGGCTCCCAGTCGCAGATACGCAGTATTTT.

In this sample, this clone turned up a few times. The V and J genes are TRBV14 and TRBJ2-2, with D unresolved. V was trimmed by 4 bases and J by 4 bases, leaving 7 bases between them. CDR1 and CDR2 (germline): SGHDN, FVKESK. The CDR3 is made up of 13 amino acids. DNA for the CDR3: TGTGCCAGCAGCCGAATTATCACCGGGGAGCTGTTTTTT. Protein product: CASSRIITGELFF.

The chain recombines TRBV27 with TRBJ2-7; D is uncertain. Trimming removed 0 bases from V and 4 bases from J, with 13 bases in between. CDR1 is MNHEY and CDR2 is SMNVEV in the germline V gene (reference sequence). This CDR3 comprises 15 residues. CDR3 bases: TGTGCCAGCAGTTTATCAGGGCCCCAGAGTTACGAGCAGTACTTC. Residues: CASSLSGPQSYEQYF.

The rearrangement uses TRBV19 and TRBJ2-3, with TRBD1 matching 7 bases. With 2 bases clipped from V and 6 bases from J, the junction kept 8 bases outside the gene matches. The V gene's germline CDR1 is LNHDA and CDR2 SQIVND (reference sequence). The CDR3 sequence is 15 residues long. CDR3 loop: CASSITAGGLDTQYF. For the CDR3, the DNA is TGTGCCAGTAGTATAACGGCAGGGGGTCTGGATACGCAGTATTTT.

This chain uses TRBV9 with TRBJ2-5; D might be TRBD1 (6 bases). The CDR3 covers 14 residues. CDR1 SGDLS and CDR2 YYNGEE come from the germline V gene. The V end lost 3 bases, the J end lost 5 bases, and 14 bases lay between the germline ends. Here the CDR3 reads CASSERGFGETQYF. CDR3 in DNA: TGTGCCAGCAGCGAGAGGGGGTTTGGGGAGACCCAGTACTTC.

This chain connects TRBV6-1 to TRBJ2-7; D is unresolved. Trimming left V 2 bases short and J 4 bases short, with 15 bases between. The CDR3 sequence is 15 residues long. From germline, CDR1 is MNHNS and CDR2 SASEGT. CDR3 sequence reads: CASSERHIYLYEQYF. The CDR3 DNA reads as TGTGCCAGCAGTGAAAGGCACATCTACCTTTACGAGCAGTACTTC.

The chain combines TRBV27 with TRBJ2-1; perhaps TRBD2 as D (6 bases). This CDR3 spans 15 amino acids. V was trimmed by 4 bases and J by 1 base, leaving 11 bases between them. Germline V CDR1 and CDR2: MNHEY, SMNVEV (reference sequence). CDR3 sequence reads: CASSWRGTSYNEQFF. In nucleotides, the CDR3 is TGTGCCAGCAGTTGGAGGGGAACTTCCTACAATGAGCAGTTCTTC.

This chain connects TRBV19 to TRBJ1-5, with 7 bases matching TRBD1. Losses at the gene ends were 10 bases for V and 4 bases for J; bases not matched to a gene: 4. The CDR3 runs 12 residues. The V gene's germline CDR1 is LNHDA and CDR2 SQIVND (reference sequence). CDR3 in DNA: TGTGCCACTCAGACAGGGAATCAGCCCCAGCATTTT. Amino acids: CATQTGNQPQHF.

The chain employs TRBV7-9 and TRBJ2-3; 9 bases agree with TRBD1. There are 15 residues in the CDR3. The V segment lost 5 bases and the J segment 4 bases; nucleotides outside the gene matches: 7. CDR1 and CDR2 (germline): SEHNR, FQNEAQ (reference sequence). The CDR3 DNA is TGTGCCAGCAGCATGGTGGACAGGGGAGCAGATACGCAGTATTTT. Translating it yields CASSMVDRGADTQYF.

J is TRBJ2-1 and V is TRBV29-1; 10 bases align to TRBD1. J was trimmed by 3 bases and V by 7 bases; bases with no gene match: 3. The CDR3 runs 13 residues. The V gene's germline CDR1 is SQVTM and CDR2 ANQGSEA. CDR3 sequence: CSARDRGYNEQFF. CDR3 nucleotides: TGCAGCGCCCGGGACAGGGGCTACAATGAGCAGTTCTTC.